These 14 T cell receptor beta chains were all obtained from the same sample, sequenced in a study of vaccination and CD4 T cells after COVID-19. Oncomine TCR Beta short-read sequencing was applied to DNA from cultured CD4+ T cells. From the PCR reads, TCRdb called clonotypes with MiXCR, one entry per CDR3 protein. In the table there are around 15,000 distinct CDR3 sequences, about 50% of which are singletons. No antigen has been assigned to these receptors. The treatment: roughly ten-day PBMC culture with coronavirus spike peptide pools or control peptides (ViraFEST assay). The sequencing sample was made of CD4+ T cells from blood, cultured in vitro. These receptors originate from a human donor who had recovered from COVID-19.

The CDR3: CSAKDRTTNEKLFF. DNA for the CDR3: TGCAGTGCCAAGGACCGCACAACTAATGAAAAACTGTTTTTT. The chain combines TRBV20-1 with TRBJ1-4; no firm D call. The V and J ends lost 6 bases and 0 bases respectively, with 11 bases between them. CDR3 length: 14 amino acids. CDR1 is DFQATT and CDR2 is SNEGSKA in the germline V gene (reference sequence).

This clonotype was seen just once. The V call is TRBV11-2, the J call TRBJ1-6; D uncertain. Deletions cut 3 bases from V and 8 bases from J, with 8 bases between. From germline, CDR1 is SGHAT and CDR2 FQNNGV. The CDR3 has 13 amino acids. DNA for the CDR3: TGTGCCAGCAGCTTTACCCCCTATTCACCCCTCCACTTT. Translation gives CASSFTPYSPLHF.

This clonotype was detected a few times. The V gene is TRBV7-2, the J gene TRBJ1-1; D might be TRBD1 (5 bases). The CDR3 has 13 residues. Trimming shortened V by 5 bases and J by 3 bases, and 10 bases separated the two germline ends. From germline, CDR1 is SGHTA and CDR2 FQGNSA. CDR3 in amino acids: CASSTTVHTEAFF. CDR3 nucleotides: TGTGCCAGCAGCACGACAGTACACACTGAAGCTTTCTTT.

The V call is TRBV5-4, the J call TRBJ2-2; TRBD2 matches at 13 bases. The CDR3 is 17 residues long. Germline CDR1 and CDR2: SGHNT and YYREEE (reference sequence). The trim removed 3 bases at V and 5 bases at J, leaving 7 bases unmatched. The CDR3 sequence: CASSSPTSGRGTGELFF. DNA for the CDR3: TGTGCCAGCAGCTCCCCTACTAGCGGGAGGGGAACCGGGGAGCTGTTTTTT. The whole variable domain, remainder taken from reference TRBV5-4 and TRBJ2-2, is ETGVTQSPTHLIKTRGQQVTLRCSSQSGHNTVSWYQQALGQGPQFIFQYYREEENGRGNFPPRFSGLQFPNYSSELNVNALELDDSALYLCASSSPTSGRGTGELFFGEGSRLTVL.

The chain recombines TRBV20-1 with TRBJ2-7; 7 bases are shared with TRBD2. The junction had 10 bases not matched to a gene; V was cut back by 5 bases and J by 3 bases. The CDR3 runs to 14 residues. The germline V gene has CDR1 DFQATT and CDR2 SNEGSKA (reference sequence). CDR3 amino acids: CSAGRLAPIYEQYF. CDR3 in DNA: TGCAGTGCTGGCCGACTAGCACCGATCTACGAGCAGTACTTC.

The V gene is TRBV24-1, the J gene TRBJ2-3, with 12 bases aligning to TRBD2. Germline V lookup: CDR1 KGHDR, CDR2 SFDVKD. Unmatched junction bases numbered 12, after V lost 3 bases and J lost 6 bases. CDR3 length: 18 amino acids. The CDR3 loop is CATSDGWASGRAHDTQYF. The CDR3 DNA reads TGTGCCACCAGTGATGGATGGGCTAGCGGGAGGGCACATGATACGCAGTATTTT.

The chain couples TRBV27 to TRBJ2-7; the D gene is possibly TRBD1 (6 bases). The CDR3 runs 12 residues. In germline, CDR1 is MNHEY, CDR2 SMNVEV (reference sequence). V gave up 6 bases and J gave up 6 bases, with 12 bases separating them. The CDR3 nucleotides read TGTGCCAGCAGACGCGGACAGCGCGAGCAGTACTTC. Translating gives CASRRGQREQYF.

The chain carries TRBV20-1 and TRBJ2-7, with no clear D. V gave up 3 bases and J gave up 2 bases, with 8 bases separating them. Germline V gene data show CDR1 as DFQATT and CDR2 as SNEGSKA (reference sequence). CDR3 size: 12 residues. The CDR3 sequence is CSASLQAYEQYF. The CDR3 DNA follows: TGCAGTGCTAGTCTCCAGGCCTACGAGCAGTACTTC.

The chain employs TRBV7-6 and TRBJ2-1, with unresolved D. Trimming removed 4 bases at V and 12 bases at J, with 16 bases between. There are 13 residues in the CDR3. Germline V gives CDR1 SGHVS, CDR2 FNYEAQ. CDR3 DNA sequence: TGTGCCAGCAGCTCCGGCCGGTACCTGGGGCAGTTCTTC. Encoded protein: CASSSGRYLGQFF.

V is TRBV30 and J is TRBJ1-1; D is undetermined. CDR3 size: 13 residues. Trimming took off 1 base at V and 2 bases at J, with 8 bases between the two ends. CDR1 and CDR2 from the germline V gene are GTSNPN and SVGIG (reference sequence). CDR3 sequence: CAWSDGFNTEAFF. The CDR3 DNA reads TGTGCCTGGAGTGACGGATTTAACACTGAAGCTTTCTTT.

The chain carries TRBV5-4 and TRBJ2-3, with D perhaps TRBD2 (5 bases). CDR1 and CDR2 (germline): SGHNT, YYREEE (reference sequence). The CDR3 is 16 amino acids. Trimming pared 0 bases from V and 2 bases from J, leaving 13 bases between. CDR3 residues: CASSLVAGTNTDTQYF. The CDR3 DNA sequence: TGTGCCAGCAGCTTGGTGGCGGGCACGAACACAGATACGCAGTATTTT.

This clonotype was picked up a small number of times. J is TRBJ1-5 and V is TRBV7-9; D gene uncertain. CDR1 SEHNR and CDR2 FQNEAQ come from the germline V gene (reference sequence). The length of the CDR3 is 15 residues. Trimming left V 0 bases short and J 2 bases short, with 8 bases between. The CDR3: CASSLAGNRNQPQHF. For the CDR3, the DNA is TGTGCCAGCAGCTTAGCCGGGAACCGCAATCAGCCCCAGCATTTT. Full variable domain (outside the CDR3, taken from reference TRBV7-9 and TRBJ1-5): DTGVSQNPRHKITKRGQNVTFRCDPISEHNRLYWYRQTLGQGPEFLTYFQNEAQLEKSRLLSDRFSAERPKGSFSTLEIQRTEQGDSAMYLCASSLAGNRNQPQHFGDGTRLSIL.

J is TRBJ1-2 and V is TRBV9, with D possibly being TRBD1 (6 bases). Trimming shortened V by 0 bases and J by 5 bases, and 8 bases separated the two germline ends. Looked up from germline, CDR1 is SGDLS and CDR2 is YYNGEE. The CDR3 runs 13 residues. The CDR3 DNA reads TGTGCCAGCAGCGTAGGGACAGCTTATGGCTACACCTTC. It codes for CASSVGTAYGYTF.

This clonotype was recorded only once. The rearrangement links TRBV10-2 to TRBJ2-5; maybe TRBD1 (6 bases). This CDR3 comprises 14 residues. Germline-derived CDR1 and CDR2 are WSHSY and SAAADI. V lost 6 bases to trimming and J lost 5 bases, with 16 bases between them. As DNA, the CDR3 is TGCGCCAGCAGGACGAACAGGGCCGGGGAGACCCAGTACTTC. Protein: CASRTNRAGETQYF.